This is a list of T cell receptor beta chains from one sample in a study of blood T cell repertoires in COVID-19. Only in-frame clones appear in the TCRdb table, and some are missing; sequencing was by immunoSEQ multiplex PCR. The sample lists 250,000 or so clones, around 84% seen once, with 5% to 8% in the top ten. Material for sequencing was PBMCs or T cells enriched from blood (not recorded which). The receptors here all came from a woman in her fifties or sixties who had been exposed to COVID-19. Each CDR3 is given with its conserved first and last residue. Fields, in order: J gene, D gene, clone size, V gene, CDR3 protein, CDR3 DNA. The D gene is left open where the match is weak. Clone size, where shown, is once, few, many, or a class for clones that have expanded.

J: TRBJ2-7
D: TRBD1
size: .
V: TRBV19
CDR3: CASSQTGEREQYF
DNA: TGTGCCAGTAGTCAGACAGGGGAACGCGAGCAGTACTTC

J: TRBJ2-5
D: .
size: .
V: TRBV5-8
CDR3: CASSLVGTQYF
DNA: TGTGCCAGCAGCTTGGTCGGGACCCAGTACTTC

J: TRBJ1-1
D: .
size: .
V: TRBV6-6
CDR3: CASSYRRGGEAFF
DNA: TGTGCCAGCAGTTACCGACGGGGTGGGGAAGCTTTCTTT

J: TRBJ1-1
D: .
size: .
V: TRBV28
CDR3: CASSANWGPGTEAFF
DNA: TGTGCCAGCAGTGCCAACTGGGGCCCGGGCACTGAAGCTTTCTTT

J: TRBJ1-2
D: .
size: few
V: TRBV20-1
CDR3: CSSAGGDGYTF
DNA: TGCAGTTCAGCGGGGGGCGATGGCTACACCTTC

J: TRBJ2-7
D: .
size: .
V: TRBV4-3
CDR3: CASSPDSFSSYEQYF
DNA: TGCGCCAGCAGCCCGGACAGCTTTAGCTCCTACGAGCAGTACTTC

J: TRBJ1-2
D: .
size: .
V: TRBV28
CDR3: CAAEAGAGYTF
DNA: TGTGCCGCGGAGGCAGGGGCTGGCTACACCTTC

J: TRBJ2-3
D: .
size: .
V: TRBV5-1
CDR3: CASSSRGDTQYF
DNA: TGCGCCAGCAGCTCCCGGGGAGATACGCAGTATTTT

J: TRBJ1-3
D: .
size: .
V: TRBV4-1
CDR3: CASSQEGQSSGNTIYF
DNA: TGCGCCAGCAGCCAAGAGGGGCAGAGCTCTGGAAACACCATATATTTT

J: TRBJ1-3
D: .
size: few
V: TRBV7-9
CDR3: CASSPGDSGNTIYF
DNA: TGTGCCAGCAGCCCCGGGGACTCTGGAAACACCATATATTTT

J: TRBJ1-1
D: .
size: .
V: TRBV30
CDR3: CAWGQLNTEAFF
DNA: TGTGCCTGGGGGCAGCTGAACACTGAAGCTTTCTTT

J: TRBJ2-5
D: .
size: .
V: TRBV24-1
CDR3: CATSDSRGRRETQYF
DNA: TGTGCCACCAGTGATTCGAGAGGTAGGAGGGAGACCCAGTACTTC

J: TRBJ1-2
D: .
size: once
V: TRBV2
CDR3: CASSLLLEAGDGYTF
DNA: TGTGCCAGCAGTCTACTACTTGAAGCGGGGGACGGCTACACCTTC

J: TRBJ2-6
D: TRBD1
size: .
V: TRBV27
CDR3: CASTRLGQGKGANVLTF
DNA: TGTGCCAGCACCCGGCTGGGACAGGGTAAAGGGGCCAACGTCCTGACTTTC

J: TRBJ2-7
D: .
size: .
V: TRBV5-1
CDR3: CASSLAAGIKTYEQYF
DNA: TGCGCCAGCAGCTTGGCGGCGGGGATTAAGACCTACGAGCAGTACTTC

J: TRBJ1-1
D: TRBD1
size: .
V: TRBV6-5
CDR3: CASQGDTEAFF
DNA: TGTGCCAGCCAGGGGGACACTGAAGCTTTCTTT

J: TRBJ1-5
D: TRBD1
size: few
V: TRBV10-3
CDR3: CAISESTMGQGYQPQHF
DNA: TGTGCCATCAGTGAGTCGACGATGGGACAGGGCTATCAGCCCCAGCATTTT

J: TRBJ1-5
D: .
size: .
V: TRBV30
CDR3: CAWSDLQGRQPQHF
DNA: TGTGCCTGGAGTGATTTACAGGGACGTCAGCCCCAGCATTTT

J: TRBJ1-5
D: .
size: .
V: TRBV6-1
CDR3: CASSEQGGPYSNQPQHF
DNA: TGTGCCAGCAGCGAACAGGGTGGTCCTTATAGCAATCAGCCCCAGCATTTT

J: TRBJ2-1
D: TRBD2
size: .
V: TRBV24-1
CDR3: CATSDPGGGPYNEQFF
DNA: TGTGCCACCAGTGACCCGGGGGGTGGGCCGTACAATGAGCAGTTCTTC

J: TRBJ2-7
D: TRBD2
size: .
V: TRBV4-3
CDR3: CASSPSSGGASEQYF
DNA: TGCGCCAGCAGCCCGTCTAGCGGGGGGGCCAGTGAGCAGTACTTC

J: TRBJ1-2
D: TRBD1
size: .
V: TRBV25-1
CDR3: CASSGPGTAHGYTF
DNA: TGTGCCAGCAGTGGACCCGGGACAGCTCATGGCTACACCTTC

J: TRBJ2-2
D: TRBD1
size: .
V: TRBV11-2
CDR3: CASSLRPGQGANTGELFF
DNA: TGTGCCAGCAGCTTAAGGCCGGGACAGGGGGCGAACACCGGGGAGCTGTTTTTT

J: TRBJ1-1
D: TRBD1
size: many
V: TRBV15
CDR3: CATSRDLGAGGEAFF
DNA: TGTGCCACCAGCAGAGATCTCGGAGCAGGGGGCGAAGCTTTCTTT

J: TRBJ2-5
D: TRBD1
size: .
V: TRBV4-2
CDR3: CASSQARSLQGAQETQYF
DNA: TGTGCCAGCAGCCAAGCTCGCTCACTACAGGGGGCTCAGGAGACCCAGTACTTC

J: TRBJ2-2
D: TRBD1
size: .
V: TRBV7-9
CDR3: CASSLGQGRTGELFF
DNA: TGTGCCAGCAGCTTAGGACAGGGGCGCACCGGGGAGCTGTTTTTT

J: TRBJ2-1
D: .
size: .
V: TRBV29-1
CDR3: CSVGSTGRGLFF
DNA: TGCAGCGTTGGATCCACCGGAAGGGGTTTGTTCTTC

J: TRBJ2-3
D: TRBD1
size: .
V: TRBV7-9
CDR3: CASSLAGTGGSTDTQYF
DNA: TGTGCCAGCAGCTTAGCCGGGACAGGGGGTAGCACAGATACGCAGTATTTT

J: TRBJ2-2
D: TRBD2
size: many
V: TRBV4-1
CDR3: CASSQVGRGALAGELFF
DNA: TGCGCCAGCAGCCAAGTCGGGCGGGGGGCGCTGGCCGGGGAGCTGTTTTTT

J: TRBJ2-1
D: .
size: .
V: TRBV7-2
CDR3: CASSPRTPGLLRDEQFF
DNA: TGTGCCAGCAGTCCTCGCACCCCGGGACTCTTGAGGGATGAGCAGTTCTTC

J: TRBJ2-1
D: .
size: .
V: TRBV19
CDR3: CASSQGLGASYNEQFF
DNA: TGTGCCAGTAGCCAGGGCTTGGGGGCCTCCTACAATGAGCAGTTCTTC

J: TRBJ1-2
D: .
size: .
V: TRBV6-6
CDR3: CASSYPENGYTF
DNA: TGTGCCAGCAGTTACCCCGAGAACGGCTACACCTTC

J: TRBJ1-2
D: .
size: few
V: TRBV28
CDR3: CASSSQGYGYTF
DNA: TGTGCCAGCAGTTCCCAGGGGTATGGCTACACCTTC